This TCR beta chain was captured in a study of T cell changes during pregnancy in multiple sclerosis. In this sample, this clone turned up once. Generated by immunoSEQ multiplex PCR, the TCRdb table keeps only in-frame clones and is missing some. Here the sample spans some 97,000 clones, almost 95% being singletons. Germline lookup yields CDR1 GTSNPN and CDR2 SVGIG (reference sequence). The CDR3 spans 14 residues. V was cut by 4 bases and J by 2 bases, with 15 bases left in between. The source of this sequence is a female donor with multiple sclerosis, enrolled in a pregnancy study. The rearrangement uses TRBV30 and TRBJ2-7; a possible D gene is TRBD1 (5 bases). Source: peripheral blood, taken before pregnancy. As DNA, the CDR3 is TGTGCCTGGACGAAGACAGTGACCCCCTACGAGCAGTACTTC. Translated: CAWTKTVTPYEQYF.